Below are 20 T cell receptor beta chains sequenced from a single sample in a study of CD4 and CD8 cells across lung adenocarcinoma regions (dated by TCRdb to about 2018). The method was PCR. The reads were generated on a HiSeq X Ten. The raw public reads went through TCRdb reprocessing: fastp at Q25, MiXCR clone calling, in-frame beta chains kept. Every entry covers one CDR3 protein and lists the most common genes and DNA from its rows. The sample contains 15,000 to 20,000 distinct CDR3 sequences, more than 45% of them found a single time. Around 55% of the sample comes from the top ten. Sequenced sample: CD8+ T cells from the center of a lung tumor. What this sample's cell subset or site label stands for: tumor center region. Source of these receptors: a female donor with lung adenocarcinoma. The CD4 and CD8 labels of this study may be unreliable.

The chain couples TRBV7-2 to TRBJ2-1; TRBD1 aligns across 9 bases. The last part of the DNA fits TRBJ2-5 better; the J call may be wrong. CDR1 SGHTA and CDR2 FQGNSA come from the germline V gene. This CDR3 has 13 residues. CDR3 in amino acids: CASSPRQGGPQYF. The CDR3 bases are TGTGCCAGCAGCCCCAGACAGGGGGGACCCCAGTACTTC.

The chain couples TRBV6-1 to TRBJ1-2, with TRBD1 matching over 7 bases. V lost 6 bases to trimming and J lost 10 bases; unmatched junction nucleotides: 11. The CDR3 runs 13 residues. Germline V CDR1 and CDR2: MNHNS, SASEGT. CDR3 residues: CASRGGGAGDYTF. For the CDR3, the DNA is TGTGCCAGCAGGGGAGGGGGCGCAGGAGACTACACCTTC.

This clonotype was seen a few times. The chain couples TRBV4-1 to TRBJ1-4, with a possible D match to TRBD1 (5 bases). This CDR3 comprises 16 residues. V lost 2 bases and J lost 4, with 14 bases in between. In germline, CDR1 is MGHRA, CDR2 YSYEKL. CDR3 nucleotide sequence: TGCGCCAGCAGCCAACTTGGGGCGCGGGTTAATGAAAAACTGTTTTTT. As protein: CASSQLGARVNEKLFF.

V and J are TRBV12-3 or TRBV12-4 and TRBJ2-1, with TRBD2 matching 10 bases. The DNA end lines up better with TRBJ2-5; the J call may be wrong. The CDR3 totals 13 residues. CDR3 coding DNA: TGTGCCAGCAAGGGTAGCGGGAGGGAGACCCAGTACTTC. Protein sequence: CASKGSGRETQYF.

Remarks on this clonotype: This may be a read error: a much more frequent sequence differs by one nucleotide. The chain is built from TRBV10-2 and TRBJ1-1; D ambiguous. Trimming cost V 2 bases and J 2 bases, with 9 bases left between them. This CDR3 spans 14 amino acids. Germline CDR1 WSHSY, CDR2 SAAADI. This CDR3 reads CASSETDQNTEAFF. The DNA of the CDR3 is TGCGCCAGCAGTGAGACGGATCAAAACACTGAAGCTTTCTTT.

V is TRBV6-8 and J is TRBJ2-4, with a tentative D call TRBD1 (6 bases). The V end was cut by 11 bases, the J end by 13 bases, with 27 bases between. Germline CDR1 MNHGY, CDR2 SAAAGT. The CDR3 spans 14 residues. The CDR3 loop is CAGTRPGATDTQYF. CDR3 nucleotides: TGTGCCGGCACGCGGCCAGGGGCCACAGATACGCAGTACTTC.

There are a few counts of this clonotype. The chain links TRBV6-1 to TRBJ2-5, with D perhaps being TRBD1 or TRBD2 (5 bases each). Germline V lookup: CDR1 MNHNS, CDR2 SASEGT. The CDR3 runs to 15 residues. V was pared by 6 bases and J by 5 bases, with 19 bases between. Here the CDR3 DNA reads TGTGCCAGCAGCCCACAGCGTGGGGACCCGGAGACCCAGTACTTC. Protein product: CASSPQRGDPETQYF.

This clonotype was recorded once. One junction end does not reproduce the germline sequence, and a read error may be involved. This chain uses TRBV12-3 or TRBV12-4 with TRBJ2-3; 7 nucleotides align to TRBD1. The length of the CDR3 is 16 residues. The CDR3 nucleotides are TGTGCCAGCAGTCTAAGGACAGGACGTGTCACAGAGACGCAGTATTTC. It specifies CASSLRTGRVTETQYF.

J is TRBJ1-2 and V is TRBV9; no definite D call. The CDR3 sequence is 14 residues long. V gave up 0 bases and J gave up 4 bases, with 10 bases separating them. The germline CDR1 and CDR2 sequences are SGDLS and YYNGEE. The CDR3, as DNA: TGTGCCAGCAGCGTAGGTCTGGGCAGCTATGGCTACACCTTC. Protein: CASSVGLGSYGYTF.

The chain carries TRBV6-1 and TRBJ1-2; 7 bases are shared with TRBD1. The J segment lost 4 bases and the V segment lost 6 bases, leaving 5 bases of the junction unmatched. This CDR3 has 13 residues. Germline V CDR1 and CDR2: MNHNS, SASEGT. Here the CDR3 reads CASRHRDSYGYTF. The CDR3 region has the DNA TGTGCCAGCAGGCACCGGGACAGCTATGGCTACACCTTC.

CDR3 in DNA: TGCGCCAGCTCCCAGAGAGGACTACCCACAGATACGCAGTATTTT. Its translation: CASSQRGLPTDTQYF. The V gene is TRBV5-1, the J gene TRBJ2-3; perhaps TRBD2 as D (6 bases). V was shortened by 7 bases and J by 2 bases, with 17 bases between the two germline ends. Germline values: CDR1 SGHRS, CDR2 YFSETQ. CDR3 length: 15 residues.

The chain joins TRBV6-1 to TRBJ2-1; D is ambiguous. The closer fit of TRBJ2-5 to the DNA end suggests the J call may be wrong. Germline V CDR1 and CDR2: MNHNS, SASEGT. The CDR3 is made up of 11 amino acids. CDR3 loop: CASSSPGTQYF. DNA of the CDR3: TGTGCCAGCAGCAGTCCGGGGACCCAGTACTTC.

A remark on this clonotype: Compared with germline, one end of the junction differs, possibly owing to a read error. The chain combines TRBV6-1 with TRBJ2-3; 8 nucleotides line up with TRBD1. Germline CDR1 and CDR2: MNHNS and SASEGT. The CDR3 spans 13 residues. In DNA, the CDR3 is TGTGCCAGCAGCAGGGGGCGTGAAGAGACGCAGTATTTC. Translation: CASSRGREETQYF.

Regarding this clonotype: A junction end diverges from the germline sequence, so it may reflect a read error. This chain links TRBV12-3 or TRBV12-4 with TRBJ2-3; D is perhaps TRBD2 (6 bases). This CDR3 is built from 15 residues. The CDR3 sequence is CASSLGGGVKDTQYF. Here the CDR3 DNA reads TGTGCCAGCAGTTTGGGGGGAGGAGTCAAAGATACTCAGTATTTT.

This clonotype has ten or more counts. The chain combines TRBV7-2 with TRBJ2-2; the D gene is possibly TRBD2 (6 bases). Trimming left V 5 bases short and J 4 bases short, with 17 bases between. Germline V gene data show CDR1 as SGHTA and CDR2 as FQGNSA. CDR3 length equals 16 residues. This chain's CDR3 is CASSPPGRGGTGELFF. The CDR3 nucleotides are TGTGCCAGCAGCCCCCCCGGCCGGGGAGGCACCGGGGAGCTGTTTTTT.

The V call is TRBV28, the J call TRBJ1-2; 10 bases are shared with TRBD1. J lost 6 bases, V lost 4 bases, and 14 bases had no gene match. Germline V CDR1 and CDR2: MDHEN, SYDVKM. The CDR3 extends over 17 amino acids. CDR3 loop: CASSSPINPDRGHGYTF. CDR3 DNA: TGTGCCAGCAGTTCACCTATAAACCCCGACAGGGGGCATGGCTACACCTTC.

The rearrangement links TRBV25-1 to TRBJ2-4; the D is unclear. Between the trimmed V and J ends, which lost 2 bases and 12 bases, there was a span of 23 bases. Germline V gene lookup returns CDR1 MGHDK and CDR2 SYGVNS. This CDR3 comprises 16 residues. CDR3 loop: CASSEPGPSGKNTQYF. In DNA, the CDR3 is TGTGCCAGCAGTGAACCGGGTCCGTCTGGCAAAAATACTCAGTACTTC.

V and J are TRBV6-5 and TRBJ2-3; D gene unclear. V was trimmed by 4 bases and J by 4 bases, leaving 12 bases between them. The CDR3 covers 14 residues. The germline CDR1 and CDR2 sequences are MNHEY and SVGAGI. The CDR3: CASSSTTTSDTQYF. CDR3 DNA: TGTGCCAGCAGTTCCACGACGACCTCAGATACGCAGTATTTT.

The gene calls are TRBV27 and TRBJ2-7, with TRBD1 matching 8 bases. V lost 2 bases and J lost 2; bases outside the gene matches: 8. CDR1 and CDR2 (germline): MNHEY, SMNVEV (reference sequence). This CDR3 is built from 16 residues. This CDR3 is CASSLDRGTVAYEQYF. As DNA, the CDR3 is TGTGCCAGCAGTTTAGACAGGGGAACGGTTGCCTACGAGCAGTACTTC.

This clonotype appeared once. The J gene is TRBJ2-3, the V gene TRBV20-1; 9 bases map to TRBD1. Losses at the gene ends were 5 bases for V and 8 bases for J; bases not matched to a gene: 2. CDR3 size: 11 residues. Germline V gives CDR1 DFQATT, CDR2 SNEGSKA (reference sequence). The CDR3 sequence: CSALQGATQYF. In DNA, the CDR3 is TGCAGTGCTCTACAGGGGGCTACGCAGTATTTT.